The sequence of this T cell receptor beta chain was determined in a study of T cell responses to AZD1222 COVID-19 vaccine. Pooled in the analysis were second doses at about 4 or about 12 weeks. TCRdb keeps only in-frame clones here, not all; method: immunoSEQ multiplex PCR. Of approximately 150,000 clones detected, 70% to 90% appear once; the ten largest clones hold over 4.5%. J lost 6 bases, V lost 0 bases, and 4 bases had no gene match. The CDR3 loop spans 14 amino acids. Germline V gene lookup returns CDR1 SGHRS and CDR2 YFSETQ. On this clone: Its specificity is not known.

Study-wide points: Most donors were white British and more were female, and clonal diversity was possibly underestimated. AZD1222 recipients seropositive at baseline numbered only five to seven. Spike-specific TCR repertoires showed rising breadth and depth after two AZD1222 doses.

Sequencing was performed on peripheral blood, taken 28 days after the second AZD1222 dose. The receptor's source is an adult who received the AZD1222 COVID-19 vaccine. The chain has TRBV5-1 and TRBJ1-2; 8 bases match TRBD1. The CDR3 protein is CASSLGQGLNGYTF. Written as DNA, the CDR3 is TGCGCCAGCAGCTTGGGACAGGGGCTCAATGGCTACACCTTC.